This entry concerns a single T cell receptor (beta chain). The time point denotes: 2015-2016 season, pre-vaccination. This specimen comes from a study of follicular helper T cells after annual influenza vaccination. The CDR3 length is 16 residues. Trimming at V came to 9 bases and at J to 1 base, leaving 9 bases not matched to a gene. CDR1 SNHLY and CDR2 FYNNEI come from the germline V gene. Some clones are missing from TCRdb's copy, which holds only in-frame ones; the method was immunoSEQ multiplex PCR. The sample has about 5,000 clones; 85% are singletons. The TCR originated in an adult who received the influenza vaccine. The source was CXCR5+ CD38- circulating T follicular helper cells from blood, collected on the day of influenza vaccination. Subset reported: circulating Tfh, non-naive CD4+CXCR5+PD-1+ (ICOS+CD38+ or ICOS-CD38-). The rearrangement joins TRBV2 to TRBJ2-6; TRBD1 aligns across 7 bases. CDR3 sequence: CARETGSTSGANVLTF. CDR3 coding DNA: TGTGCCAGAGAGACAGGGAGTACGTCTGGGGCCAACGTCCTGACTTTC.